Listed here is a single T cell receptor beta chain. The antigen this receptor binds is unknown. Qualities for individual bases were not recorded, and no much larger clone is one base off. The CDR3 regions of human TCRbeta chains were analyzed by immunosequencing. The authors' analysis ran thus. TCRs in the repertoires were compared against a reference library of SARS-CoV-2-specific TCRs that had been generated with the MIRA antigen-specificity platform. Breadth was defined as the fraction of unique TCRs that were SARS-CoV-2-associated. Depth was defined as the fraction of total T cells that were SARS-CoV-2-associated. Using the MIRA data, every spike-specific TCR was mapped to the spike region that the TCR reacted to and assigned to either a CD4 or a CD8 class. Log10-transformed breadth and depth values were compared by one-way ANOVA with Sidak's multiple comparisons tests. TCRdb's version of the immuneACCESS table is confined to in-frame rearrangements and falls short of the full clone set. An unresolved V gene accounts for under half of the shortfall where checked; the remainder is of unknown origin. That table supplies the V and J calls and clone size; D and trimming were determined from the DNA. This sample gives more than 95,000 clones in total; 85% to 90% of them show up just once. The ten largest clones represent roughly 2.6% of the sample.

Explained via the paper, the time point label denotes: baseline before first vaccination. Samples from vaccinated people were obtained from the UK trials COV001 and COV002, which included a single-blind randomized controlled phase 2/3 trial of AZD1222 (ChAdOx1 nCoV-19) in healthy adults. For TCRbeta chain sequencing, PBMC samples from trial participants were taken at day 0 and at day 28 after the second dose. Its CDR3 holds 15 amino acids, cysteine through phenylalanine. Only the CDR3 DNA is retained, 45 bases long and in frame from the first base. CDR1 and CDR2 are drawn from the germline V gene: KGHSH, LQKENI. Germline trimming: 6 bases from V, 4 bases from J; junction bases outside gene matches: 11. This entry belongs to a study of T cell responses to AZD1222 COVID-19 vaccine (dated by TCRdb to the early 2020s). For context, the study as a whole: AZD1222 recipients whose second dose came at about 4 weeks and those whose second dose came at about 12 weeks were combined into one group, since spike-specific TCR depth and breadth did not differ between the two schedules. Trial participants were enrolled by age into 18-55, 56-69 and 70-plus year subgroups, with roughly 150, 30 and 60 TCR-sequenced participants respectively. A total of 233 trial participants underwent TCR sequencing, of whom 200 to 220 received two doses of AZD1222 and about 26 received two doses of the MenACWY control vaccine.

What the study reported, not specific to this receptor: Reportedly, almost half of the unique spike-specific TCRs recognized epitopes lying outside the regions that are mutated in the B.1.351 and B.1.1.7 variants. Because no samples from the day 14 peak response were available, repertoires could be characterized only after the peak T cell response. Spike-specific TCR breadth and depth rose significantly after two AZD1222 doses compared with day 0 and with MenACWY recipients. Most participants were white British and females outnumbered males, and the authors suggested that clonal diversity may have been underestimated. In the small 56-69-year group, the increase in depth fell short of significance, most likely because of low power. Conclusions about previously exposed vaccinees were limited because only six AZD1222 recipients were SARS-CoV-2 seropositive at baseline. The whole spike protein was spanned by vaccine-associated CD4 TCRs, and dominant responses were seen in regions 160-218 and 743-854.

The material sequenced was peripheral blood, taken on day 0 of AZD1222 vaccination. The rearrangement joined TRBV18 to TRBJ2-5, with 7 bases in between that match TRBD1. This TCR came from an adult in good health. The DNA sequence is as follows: TGTGCCAGCTCCCGACAGGGCCTTCCATCAGAGACCCAGTACTTC. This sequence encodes CASSRQGLPSETQYF.